This entry lists 14 T cell receptor beta chains sequenced from one sample in a study of blood T cell repertoires in COVID-19. Repertoires were generated with immunoSEQ multiplex PCR, while TCRdb's copy carries only in-frame clones and drops some. The data show a few hundred thousand clones, under 90% seen once. The sequenced sample consisted of PBMCs or T cells enriched from blood (not recorded which). Receptors originate from a woman in her thirties who had recovered from COVID-19.

The chain has TRBV7-9 and TRBJ2-7, with TRBD1 identical over 9 bases. The V gene's germline CDR1 is SEHNR and CDR2 FQNEAQ (reference sequence). The CDR3 is 14 amino acids. Losses at the gene ends were 4 bases for V and 4 bases for J; bases not matched to a gene: 5. This chain's CDR3 is CASSWDRAGYEQYF. The CDR3 nucleotides are TGTGCCAGCAGCTGGGACAGGGCGGGGTACGAGCAGTACTTC.

This clone turned up a few times. The chain recombines TRBV4-1 with TRBJ1-1; 8 nucleotides align to TRBD1. The CDR3 runs 16 residues. In germline, CDR1 is MGHRA, CDR2 YSYEKL. Trimming took 5 bases from V and 1 from J; bases not matched to a gene: 9. The chain's CDR3 is CASSEATGVANTEAFF. DNA for the CDR3: TGCGCCAGCAGCGAGGCGACAGGGGTGGCGAACACTGAAGCTTTCTTT.

The CDR3 DNA reads TGTGCCAGCAGCCCGGGGAGTGACCAGGATCGTCGATACAATGAGCAGTTCTTC. Residues: CASSPGSDQDRRYNEQFF. The chain is built from TRBV7-9 and TRBJ2-1; D is perhaps TRBD2 (5 bases). The germline CDR1 and CDR2 sequences are SEHNR and FQNEAQ (reference sequence). The V end was cut by 5 bases, the J end by 4 bases, with 24 bases between. The CDR3 covers 18 residues.

The chain uses TRBV11-2 and TRBJ2-6, with D possibly matching TRBD1 (6 bases). Germline V gene data show CDR1 as SGHAT and CDR2 as FQNNGV. There are 15 residues in the CDR3. V lost 7 bases and J 2 bases, leaving 12 bases between the germline ends. CDR3 sequence reads: CASTPGAPGANVLTF. The CDR3 DNA reads as TGTGCCAGCACCCCAGGGGCCCCTGGGGCCAACGTCCTGACTTTC.

The gene calls are TRBV7-2 and TRBJ1-2, with D unresolved. Trimming left V 4 bases short and J 5 bases short, with 14 bases between. The germline V gene has CDR1 SGHTA and CDR2 FQGNSA. The CDR3 length is 14 residues. The CDR3 region is CASSSVRGGYGYTF. DNA for the CDR3: TGTGCCAGCAGCTCCGTTCGCGGAGGATATGGCTACACCTTC. The full variable domain, rest sourced from reference TRBV7-2 and TRBJ1-2, is GAGVSQSPSNKVTEKGKDVELRCDPISGHTALYWYRQSLGQGLEFLIYFQGNSAPDKSGLPSDRFSAERTGGSVSTLTIQRTQQEDSAVYLCASSSVRGGYGYTFGSGTRLTVV.

CDR3 coding DNA: TGTGCCAGTAGTATCTACCGAGGGGAGCTGTTTTTT. Translated: CASSIYRGELFF. The chain couples TRBV19 to TRBJ2-2; D is unresolved. CDR3 length: 12 amino acids. The germline V gene encodes CDR1 LNHDA and CDR2 SQIVND (reference sequence). Trimming took 3 bases from V and 8 from J, leaving 7 bases between them.

This chain joins TRBV5-4 and TRBJ1-3; perhaps TRBD1 as D (5 bases). In germline, CDR1 is SGHNT, CDR2 YYREEE (reference sequence). Trimming pared 2 bases from V and 4 bases from J, leaving 16 bases between. The CDR3 runs to 16 residues. The CDR3 reads CASSFGQGRDGNTIYF. The DNA for the CDR3 is TGTGCCAGCAGCTTTGGGCAGGGTCGTGACGGAAACACCATATATTTT.

The chain is built from TRBV30 and TRBJ1-2; D gene unclear. The CDR3 runs to 11 residues. V dropped 0 bases and J dropped 12 bases, with 11 bases sitting between them. Germline CDR1 and CDR2: GTSNPN and SVGIG (reference sequence). CDR3 coding DNA: TGTGCCTGGAGTGTAGGAGGGCGAGACACCTTC. It encodes CAWSVGGRDTF. The full variable domain, its missing parts supplied by reference TRBV30 and TRBJ1-2, is SQTIHQWPATLVQPVGSPLSLECTVEGTSNPNLYWYRQAAGRGLQLLFYSVGIGQISSEVPQNLSASRPQDRQFILSSKKLLLSDSGFYLCAWSVGGRDTFGSGTRLTVV.

The V call is TRBV6-1, the J call TRBJ1-1; D might be TRBD1 (6 bases). Deletions cut 3 bases from V and 2 bases from J, with 10 bases between. Germline V CDR1 and CDR2: MNHNS, SASEGT. The CDR3 totals 14 residues. The CDR3 nucleotides are TGTGCCAGCAGTGACGGGGGGGGCAACACTGAAGCTTTCTTT. Translated, it gives CASSDGGGNTEAFF.

The genes are TRBV29-1 and TRBJ2-3, with TRBD1 matching 7 bases. V shed 4 bases, J shed 8 bases, and the junction held 3 bases outside the gene matches. The CDR3 is 11 amino acids. The germline gives CDR1 SQVTM, CDR2 ANQGSEA. The CDR3, as DNA: TGCAGCGTTGTAGGGGGCAGTACGCAGTATTTT. Translating gives CSVVGGSTQYF.

This sequence joins TRBV11-3 and TRBJ2-3; the match to TRBD1 covers 8 bases. Trimming removed 4 bases from V and 3 bases from J; junction bases left unmatched: 9. Germline CDR1 reads SGHNT; CDR2 reads YENEEA. This CDR3 has 16 residues. The CDR3 region is CASSYGAGGVTDTQYF. The DNA of the CDR3 is TGTGCCAGCAGCTACGGTGCAGGGGGCGTGACAGATACGCAGTATTTT.

The CDR3 nucleotides are TGTGCCAGCAGTCGGACACCGGACTATGGCTACACCTTC. Its protein product is CASSRTPDYGYTF. The genes are TRBV11-2 and TRBJ1-2; TRBD1 is a possible D gene (5 bases). Germline V gene lookup returns CDR1 SGHAT and CDR2 FQNNGV. CDR3 length equals 13 residues. V lost 6 bases to trimming and J lost 3 bases, with 11 bases between them. The full variable domain, rest sourced from reference TRBV11-2 and TRBJ1-2, is EAGVAQSPRYKIIEKRQSVAFWCNPISGHATLYWYQQILGQGPKLLIQFQNNGVVDDSQLPKDRFSAERLKGVDSTLKIQPAKLEDSAVYLCASSRTPDYGYTFGSGTRLTVV.

V and J are TRBV25-1 and TRBJ2-2; the D is unclear. Germline CDR1 reads MGHDK; CDR2 reads SYGVNS. The CDR3 has 13 amino acids. V was pared by 5 bases and J by 2 bases, with 6 bases between. CDR3 sequence (DNA): TGTGCCAGCAGTAACAGTAACACCGGGGAGCTGTTTTTT. Translated: CASSNSNTGELFF.

The V and J genes are TRBV23-1 and TRBJ1-1; 7 positions agree with TRBD1. TRBV23-1 is labeled an ORF, and its function is uncertain. The CDR3 is 15 amino acids. The ends lost 8 bases at V and 1 base at J; junction bases unmatched: 10. The CDR3 bases are TGCGCCAGCCCTCACGACAGGGCGAAGAACACTGAAGCTTTCTTT. Translated, it gives CASPHDRAKNTEAFF.